These 23 T cell receptor beta chains came from one sample sequenced in a study of blood T cell repertoires in COVID-19 (dated by TCRdb to the early 2020s). The library was prepared using the immunoSEQ multiplex PCR assay. As stored in TCRdb, this immuneACCESS dataset retains in-frame rearrangements with V and J assigned. A fraction of the clones does not appear; measured against another copy, unresolved V genes explain less than half of the discrepancy, and the remainder lacks a known reason. This sample gives around 100,000 clones in total; roughly 70% of them show up just once. Just under 4% of the sample is in the top ten clones. Sequenced: peripheral blood. Every receptor here comes from a man in his sixties or seventies with COVID-19, enrolled during active disease.

The rearrangement joins TRBV27 to TRBJ2-1; 11 bases align to TRBD2. The CDR3 has 18 residues. CDR1 MNHEY and CDR2 SMNVEV come from the germline V gene (reference sequence). Trimming removed 3 bases from V and 6 bases from J; junction bases left unmatched: 13. The CDR3 spells CASSFQGFGTSGSNEQFF. In DNA form, the CDR3 reads TGTGCCAGCAGTTTCCAGGGGTTTGGTACTAGCGGGAGCAATGAGCAGTTCTTC.

This chain connects TRBV18 to TRBJ2-1; 14 bases line up with TRBD2. CDR1 is KGHSH, CDR2 LQKENI, per germline. The CDR3 is 19 residues long. Trimming cost V 1 base and J 1 base; bases outside gene matches: 6. The DNA for the CDR3 is TGTGCCAGCTCACCACGGTTTGGGACTAGCGGGAGTTCCTACAATGAGCAGTTCTTC. It translates to CASSPRFGTSGSSYNEQFF.

The chain recombines TRBV6-5 with TRBJ2-1; 8 positions agree with TRBD2. Per the germline V gene, CDR1 is MNHEY and CDR2 is SVGAGI. With V trimmed by 2 bases and J by 8 bases, 8 bases remained unmatched. The CDR3 has 15 amino acids. The DNA of the CDR3 is TGTGCCAGCAGTTACCAGGGCGGGAGGTGGGATGAGCAGTTCTTC. Its translation is CASSYQGGRWDEQFF.

The chain links TRBV19 to TRBJ1-3, with a tentative D call TRBD1 (5 bases). Germline V lookup: CDR1 LNHDA, CDR2 SQIVND (reference sequence). This CDR3 spans 17 amino acids. Trimming took off 1 base at V and 0 bases at J, with 13 bases between the two ends. This CDR3 reads CASSIVKTGRSGNTIYF. The CDR3 nucleotides read TGTGCCAGTAGTATAGTAAAAACAGGACGCTCTGGAAACACCATATATTTT.

This clone was found a few times. This chain's CDR3 is CASRFSGAPTGELFF. For the CDR3, the DNA is TGTGCCAGCCGATTTTCGGGAGCCCCCACCGGGGAGCTGTTTTTT. V gene TRBV7-9 combines with J gene TRBJ2-2, with a possible D match to TRBD2 (6 bases). This CDR3 is built from 15 residues. The germline CDR1 and CDR2 sequences are SEHNR and FQNEAQ (reference sequence). The V and J ends lost 8 bases and 4 bases respectively, with 17 bases between them.

V usage is TRBV7-3 and J usage is TRBJ2-1; 9 bases agree with TRBD2. J gave up 7 bases and V 2 bases, and 6 bases lay outside the gene matches. The CDR3 has 15 residues. Germline-derived CDR1 and CDR2 are SGHTA and FQGTGA. The CDR3 DNA reads as TGTGCCAGCAGCTTACGGGCTAGCGGGAATAATGAGCAGTTCTTC. It encodes CASSLRASGNNEQFF.

The CDR3 protein is CATSVAVNNEQFF. CDR3 DNA sequence: TGTGCCACCAGTGTAGCGGTCAACAATGAGCAGTTCTTC. This chain links TRBV24-1 with TRBJ2-1; a weak D match, TRBD2 (6 bases). CDR1 and CDR2 (germline): KGHDR, SFDVKD. Trimming left V 5 bases short and J 5 bases short, with 9 bases between. CDR3 size: 13 residues.

This clone appeared many times. The rearrangement links TRBV28 to TRBJ1-5; weak D call: TRBD1 (5 bases). This CDR3 is 16 amino acids long. Germline-derived CDR1 and CDR2 are MDHEN and SYDVKM. Trimming shortened V by 3 bases and J by 1 base, and 13 bases separated the two germline ends. The CDR3 DNA sequence: TGTGCCAGCAGTTTCCTGGGGGGATACAGCAATCAGCCCCAGCATTTT. It codes for CASSFLGGYSNQPQHF.

In this sample, this clone turned up a few times. This chain links TRBV28 with TRBJ2-4; 10 positions match TRBD1. CDR1 is MDHEN and CDR2 is SYDVKM in the germline V gene. This CDR3 has 16 amino acids. J lost 6 bases, V lost 5 bases, and 10 bases had no gene match. In DNA, the CDR3 is TGTGCCAGCAGTCAAGGGACAGGGGTTGAGGCAAACATTCAGTACTTC. The encoded protein is CASSQGTGVEANIQYF.

The rearrangement links TRBV9 to TRBJ1-1; D unclear. The CDR3 contains 14 residues. V was shortened by 0 bases and J by 7 bases, with 13 bases between the two germline ends. Germline CDR1 reads SGDLS; CDR2 reads YYNGEE. Here the CDR3 DNA reads TGTGCCAGCAGCGTAGTTCCCGTGGCAGATGAAGCTTTCTTT. Its translation is CASSVVPVADEAFF.

V and J are TRBV19 and TRBJ2-7, with a weak D call TRBD2 (6 bases). CDR1 LNHDA and CDR2 SQIVND come from the germline V gene (reference sequence). The V end lost 4 bases, the J end lost 2 bases, and 12 bases lay between the germline ends. The CDR3 is 14 amino acids. CDR3 loop: CASSRDFLTYEQYF. The CDR3 nucleotides read TGTGCCAGTAGTAGGGACTTTCTTACCTACGAGCAGTACTTC.

The rearrangement joins TRBV19 to TRBJ2-6, with D possibly TRBD1 on 6 matching bases. The V gene lost 5 bases and the J gene lost 0 bases, with 17 bases spanning the gap. CDR3 length: 18 residues. Germline-derived CDR1 and CDR2 are LNHDA and SQIVND (reference sequence). CDR3 DNA: TGTGCCAGTAGTCCCTCGGACAGCCCCCTCTCTGGGGCCAACGTCCTGACTTTC. Its protein is CASSPSDSPLSGANVLTF.

This chain links TRBV29-1 with TRBJ1-1; a weak D match, TRBD1 (6 bases). The CDR3 is made up of 13 amino acids. V lost 6 bases, J lost 1 base, and 12 bases lay in between. Germline-derived CDR1 and CDR2 are SQVTM and ANQGSEA. DNA for the CDR3: TGCAGCGTAGCCACAGGGACGAACACTGAAGCTTTCTTT. Protein product: CSVATGTNTEAFF.

The chain carries TRBV4-3 and TRBJ2-3, with TRBD2 matching over 9 bases. Unmatched junction bases numbered 15, after V lost 0 bases and J lost 5 bases. The V gene's germline CDR1 is LGHNA and CDR2 YSLEER. The CDR3 extends over 19 amino acids. The CDR3 DNA sequence: TGCGCCAGCAGCCAAGATCGGCTAGCGGGAAGCCACCTTGGAGATACGCAGTATTTT. As protein: CASSQDRLAGSHLGDTQYF.

This chain joins TRBV7-2 and TRBJ2-7; the D is unclear. This CDR3 is 11 amino acids long. Per the germline V gene, CDR1 is SGHTA and CDR2 is FQGNSA. Deletions cut 4 bases from V and 3 bases from J, with 4 bases between. The CDR3, as DNA: TGTGCCAGCAGCTCTCTCTACGAGCAGTACTTC. Its translation is CASSSLYEQYF.

This sequence joins TRBV12-5 and TRBJ2-2; 11 positions match TRBD2. Trimming at V came to 6 bases and at J to 0 bases, leaving 3 bases not matched to a gene. CDR1 LGHNT and CDR2 FRNRAP come from the germline V gene. This CDR3 is 16 amino acids long. DNA for the CDR3: TGTGCTAGTGGACCGGGACTAGCGGCGAACACCGGGGAGCTGTTTTTT. This gives the protein CASGPGLAANTGELFF.

This clone was detected once. The chain carries TRBV4-2 and TRBJ1-6; 7 nucleotides match TRBD1. J gave up 7 bases and V 3 bases, and 9 bases lay outside the gene matches. Per germline, CDR1 LGHNA and CDR2 YNFKEQ. The CDR3 is 16 residues long. The CDR3 region has the DNA TGTGCCAGCAGCCAGTCCGGGACAGCCATAAATTCACCCCTCCACTTT. Encoded protein: CASSQSGTAINSPLHF.

This clone was counted many times. The genes are TRBV5-1 and TRBJ2-3; 7 bases match TRBD1. J gave up 6 bases and V 2 bases, and 6 bases lay outside the gene matches. CDR1 and CDR2 from the germline V gene are SGHRS and YFSETQ. The CDR3 totals 14 residues. Written as DNA, the CDR3 is TGCGCCAGCAGCTTACAGGGGTTTGGGGATACGCAGTATTTT. This sequence encodes CASSLQGFGDTQYF.

The gene calls are TRBV5-1 and TRBJ2-6; 7 bases are shared with TRBD1. This CDR3 spans 18 amino acids. Unmatched junction bases numbered 8, after V lost 2 bases and J lost 0 bases. Looked up from germline, CDR1 is SGHRS and CDR2 is YFSETQ. In DNA, the CDR3 is TGCGCCAGCAGCTTCGACAGGGCTTACCTCTCTGGGGCCAACGTCCTGACTTTC. It codes for CASSFDRAYLSGANVLTF.

The V call is TRBV6-2 or TRBV6-3, the J call TRBJ2-7, with a weak D call TRBD1 (5 bases). The CDR3 length is 13 residues. CDR1 is MNHEY, CDR2 SVGEGT, per germline. V was clipped by 6 bases and J by 7 bases, with 16 bases between them. The CDR3 DNA is TGTGCCAGCAGCCGACCGGCAGGGCCTGAGCAGTACTTC. It is translated as CASSRPAGPEQYF.

The chain recombines TRBV10-3 with TRBJ1-5; D perhaps matches TRBD1 (5 bases). Germline values: CDR1 ENHRY, CDR2 SYGVKD. The length of the CDR3 is 16 residues. V was pared by 0 bases and J by 1 base, with 10 bases between. Here the CDR3 DNA reads TGTGCCATCAGTGAGTCGGGGCCGTCGAGCAATCAGCCCCAGCATTTT. This sequence encodes CAISESGPSSNQPQHF.

V gene TRBV5-6 combines with J gene TRBJ2-5; 9 bases map to TRBD2. V gave up 1 base and J gave up 5 bases; unmatched junction bases: 6. There are 15 residues in the CDR3. Germline-derived CDR1 and CDR2 are SGHDT and YYEEEE. CDR3: CASSLPSGTGETQYF. DNA of the CDR3: TGTGCCAGCAGCTTGCCTAGCGGGACGGGGGAGACCCAGTACTTC.

The V gene is TRBV11-3, the J gene TRBJ2-2; 7 bases map to TRBD1. The germline V gene encodes CDR1 SGHNT and CDR2 YENEEA. The CDR3 has 16 amino acids. Trimming removed 4 bases from V and 6 bases from J; junction bases left unmatched: 11. The DNA of the CDR3 is TGTGCCAGCAGCTCCCGATGGACAGGAGGTTCCGGGGAGCTGTTTTTT. Translated: CASSSRWTGGSGELFF.